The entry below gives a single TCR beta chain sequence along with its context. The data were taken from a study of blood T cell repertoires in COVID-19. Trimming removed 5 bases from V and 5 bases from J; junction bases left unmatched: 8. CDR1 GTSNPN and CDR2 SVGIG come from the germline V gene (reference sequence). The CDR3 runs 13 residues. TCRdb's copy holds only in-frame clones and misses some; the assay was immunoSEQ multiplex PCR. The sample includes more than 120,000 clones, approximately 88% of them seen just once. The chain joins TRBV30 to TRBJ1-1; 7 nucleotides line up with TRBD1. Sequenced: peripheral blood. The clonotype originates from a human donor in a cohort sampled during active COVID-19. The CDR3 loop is CAWRTTGETEAFF. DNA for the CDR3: TGTGCCTGGCGAACTACAGGGGAAACTGAAGCTTTCTTT.